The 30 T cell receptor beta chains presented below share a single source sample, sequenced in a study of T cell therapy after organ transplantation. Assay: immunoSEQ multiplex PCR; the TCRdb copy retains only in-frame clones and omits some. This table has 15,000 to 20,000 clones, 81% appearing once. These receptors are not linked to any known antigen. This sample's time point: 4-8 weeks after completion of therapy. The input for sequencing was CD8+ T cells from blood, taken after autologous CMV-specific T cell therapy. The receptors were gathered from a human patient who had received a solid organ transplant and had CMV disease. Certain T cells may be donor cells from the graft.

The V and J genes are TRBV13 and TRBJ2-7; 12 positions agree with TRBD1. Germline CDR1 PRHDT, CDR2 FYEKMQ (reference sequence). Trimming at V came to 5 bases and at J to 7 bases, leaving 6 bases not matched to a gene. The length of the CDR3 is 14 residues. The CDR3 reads CASSPGQGAREQYF. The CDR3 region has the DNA TGTGCCAGCAGCCCGGGACAGGGGGCAAGGGAGCAGTACTTC. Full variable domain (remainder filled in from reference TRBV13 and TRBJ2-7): AAGVIQSPRHLIKEKRETATLKCYPIPRHDTVYWYQQGPGQDPQFLISFYEKMQSDKGSIPDRFSAQQFSDYHSELNMSSLELGDSALYFCASSPGQGAREQYFGPGTRLTVT.

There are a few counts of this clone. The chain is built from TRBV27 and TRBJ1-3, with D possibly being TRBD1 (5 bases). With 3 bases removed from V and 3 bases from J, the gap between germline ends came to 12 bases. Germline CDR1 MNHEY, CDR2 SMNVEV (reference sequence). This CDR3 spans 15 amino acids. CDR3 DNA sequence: TGTGCCAGCAGTTTGCAGGGTACCTTTGGAAACACCATATATTTT. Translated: CASSLQGTFGNTIYF.

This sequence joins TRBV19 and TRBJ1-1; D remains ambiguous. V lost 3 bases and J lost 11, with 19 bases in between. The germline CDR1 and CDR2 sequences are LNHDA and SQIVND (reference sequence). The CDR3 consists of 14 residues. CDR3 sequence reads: CASSILLTQNPAFF. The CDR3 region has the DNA TGTGCCAGTAGTATCCTCCTAACACAGAATCCTGCTTTCTTT.

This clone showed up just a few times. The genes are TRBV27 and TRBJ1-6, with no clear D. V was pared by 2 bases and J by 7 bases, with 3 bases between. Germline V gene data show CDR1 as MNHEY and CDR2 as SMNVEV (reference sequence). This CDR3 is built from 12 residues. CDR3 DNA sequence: TGTGCCAGCAGTTTACTGAATTCACCCCTCCACTTT. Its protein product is CASSLLNSPLHF.

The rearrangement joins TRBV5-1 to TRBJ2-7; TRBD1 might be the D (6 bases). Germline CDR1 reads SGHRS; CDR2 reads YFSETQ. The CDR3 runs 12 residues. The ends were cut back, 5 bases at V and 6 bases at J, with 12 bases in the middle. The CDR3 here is CASRGQSGEQYF. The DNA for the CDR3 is TGCGCCAGCAGAGGACAGAGCGGCGAGCAGTACTTC.

The CDR3 sequence is CASSQIPGQGDNEQFF. DNA for the CDR3: TGTGCCAGCAGCCAAATCCCCGGACAGGGGGACAATGAGCAGTTCTTC. The V call is TRBV14, the J call TRBJ2-1; TRBD1 aligns across 10 bases. The CDR3 extends over 16 amino acids. V was clipped by 2 bases and J by 5 bases; unmatched bases: 6. Germline CDR1 and CDR2: SGHDN and FVKESK.

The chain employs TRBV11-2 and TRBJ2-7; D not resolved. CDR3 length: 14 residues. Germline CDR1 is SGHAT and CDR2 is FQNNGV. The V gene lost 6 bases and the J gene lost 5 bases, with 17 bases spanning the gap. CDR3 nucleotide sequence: TGTGCCAGCAGTTATCAAGGACCGGGCCACGAGCAGTACTTC. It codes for CASSYQGPGHEQYF.

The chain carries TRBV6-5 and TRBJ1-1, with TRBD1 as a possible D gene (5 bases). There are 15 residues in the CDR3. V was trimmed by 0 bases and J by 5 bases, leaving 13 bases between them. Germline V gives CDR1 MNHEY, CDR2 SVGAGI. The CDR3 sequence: CASSYSSGGGTEAFF. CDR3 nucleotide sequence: TGTGCCAGCAGTTACTCGAGTGGGGGAGGTACTGAAGCTTTCTTT.

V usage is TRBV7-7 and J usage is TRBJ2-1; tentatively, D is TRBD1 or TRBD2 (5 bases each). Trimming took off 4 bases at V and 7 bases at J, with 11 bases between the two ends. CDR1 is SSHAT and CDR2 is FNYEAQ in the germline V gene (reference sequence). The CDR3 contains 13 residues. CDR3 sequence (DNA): TGTGCCAGCAGCTCGGGGCCCTTAAATGAGCAGTTCTTC. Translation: CASSSGPLNEQFF.

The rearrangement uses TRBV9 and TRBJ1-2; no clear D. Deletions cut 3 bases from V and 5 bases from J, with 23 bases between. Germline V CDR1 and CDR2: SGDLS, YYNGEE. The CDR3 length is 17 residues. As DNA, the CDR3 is TGTGCCAGCAGCGCCCAAAAAGAGAGGACGGAAAAATATGGCTACACCTTC. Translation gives CASSAQKERTEKYGYTF.

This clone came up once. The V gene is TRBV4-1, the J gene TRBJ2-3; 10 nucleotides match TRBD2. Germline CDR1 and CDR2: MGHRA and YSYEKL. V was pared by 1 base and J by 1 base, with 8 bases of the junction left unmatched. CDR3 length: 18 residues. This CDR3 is CASSQVLGLASRTDTQYF. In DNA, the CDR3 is TGCGCCAGCAGCCAAGTGTTGGGACTAGCGAGTCGCACAGATACGCAGTATTTT.

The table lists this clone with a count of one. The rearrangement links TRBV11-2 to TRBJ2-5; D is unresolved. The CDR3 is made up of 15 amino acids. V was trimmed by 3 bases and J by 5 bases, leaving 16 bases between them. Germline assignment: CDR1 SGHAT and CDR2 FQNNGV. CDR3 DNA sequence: TGTGCCAGCAGCTTGACGTCCCTTCCGCGGGAGACCCAGTACTTC. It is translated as CASSLTSLPRETQYF.

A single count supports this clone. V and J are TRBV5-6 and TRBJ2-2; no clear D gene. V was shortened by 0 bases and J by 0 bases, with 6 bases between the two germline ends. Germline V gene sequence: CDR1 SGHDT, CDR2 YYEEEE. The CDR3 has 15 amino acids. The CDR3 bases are TGTGCCAGCAGCTTGGCCCAGGCGAACACCGGGGAGCTGTTTTTT. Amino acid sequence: CASSLAQANTGELFF.

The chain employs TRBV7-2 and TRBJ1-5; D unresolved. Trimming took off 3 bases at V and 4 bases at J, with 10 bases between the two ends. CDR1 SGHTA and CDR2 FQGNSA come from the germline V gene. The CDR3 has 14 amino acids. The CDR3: CASSFRHTNQPQHF. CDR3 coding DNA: TGTGCCAGCAGCTTTAGACATACAAATCAGCCCCAGCATTTT.

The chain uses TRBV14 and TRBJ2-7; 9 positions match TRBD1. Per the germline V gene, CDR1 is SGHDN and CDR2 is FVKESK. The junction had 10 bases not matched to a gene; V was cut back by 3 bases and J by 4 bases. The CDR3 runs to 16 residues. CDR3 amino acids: CASSQIQGAKGYEQYF. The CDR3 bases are TGTGCCAGCAGCCAGATACAGGGGGCAAAGGGGTACGAGCAGTACTTC.

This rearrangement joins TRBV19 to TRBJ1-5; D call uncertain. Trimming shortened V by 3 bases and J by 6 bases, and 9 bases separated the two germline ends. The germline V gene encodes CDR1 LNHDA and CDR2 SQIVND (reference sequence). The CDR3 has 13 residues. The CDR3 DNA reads TGTGCCAGTAGTATTACGGGCCGTCAGCCCCAGCATTTT. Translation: CASSITGRQPQHF.

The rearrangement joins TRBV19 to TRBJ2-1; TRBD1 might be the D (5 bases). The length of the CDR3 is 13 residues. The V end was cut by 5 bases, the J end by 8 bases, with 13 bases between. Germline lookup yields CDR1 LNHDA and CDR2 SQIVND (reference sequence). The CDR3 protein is CASSSDRFHEQFF. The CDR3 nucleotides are TGTGCCAGTAGTTCCGACAGATTTCATGAGCAGTTCTTC.

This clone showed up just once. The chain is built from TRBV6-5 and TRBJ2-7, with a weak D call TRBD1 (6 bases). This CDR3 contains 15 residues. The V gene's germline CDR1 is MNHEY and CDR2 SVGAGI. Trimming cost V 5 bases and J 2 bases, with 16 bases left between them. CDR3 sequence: CASSIRTAAPYEQYF. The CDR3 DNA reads TGTGCCAGCAGTATTCGGACAGCTGCCCCCTACGAGCAGTACTTC.

The CDR3 sequence: CASSKVPRGPYEQYF. CDR3 DNA sequence: TGTGCCAGCAGTAAGGTGCCTAGGGGGCCCTACGAGCAGTACTTC. The rearrangement links TRBV27 to TRBJ2-7; TRBD1 matches at 7 bases. The CDR3 covers 15 residues. The ends lost 5 bases at V and 2 bases at J; junction bases unmatched: 9. The germline V gene encodes CDR1 MNHEY and CDR2 SMNVEV (reference sequence).

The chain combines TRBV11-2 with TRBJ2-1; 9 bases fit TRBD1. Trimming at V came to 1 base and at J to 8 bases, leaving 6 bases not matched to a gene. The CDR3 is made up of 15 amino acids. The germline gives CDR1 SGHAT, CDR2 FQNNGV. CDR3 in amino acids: CASSLVGTGIDEQFF. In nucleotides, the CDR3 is TGTGCCAGCAGCTTAGTAGGGACAGGGATCGATGAGCAGTTCTTC.

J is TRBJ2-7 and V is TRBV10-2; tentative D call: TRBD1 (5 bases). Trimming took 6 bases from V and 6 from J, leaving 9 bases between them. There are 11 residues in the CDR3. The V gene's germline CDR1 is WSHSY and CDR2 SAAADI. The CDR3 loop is CASREGVEQYF. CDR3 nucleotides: TGCGCCAGCAGAGAAGGGGTCGAGCAGTACTTC.

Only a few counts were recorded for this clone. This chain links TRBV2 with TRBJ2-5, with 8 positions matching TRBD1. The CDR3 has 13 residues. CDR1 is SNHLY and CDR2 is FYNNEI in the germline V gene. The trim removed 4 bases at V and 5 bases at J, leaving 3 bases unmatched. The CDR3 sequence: CASSARGRETQYF. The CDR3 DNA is TGTGCCAGCAGTGCCAGGGGGCGTGAGACCCAGTACTTC.

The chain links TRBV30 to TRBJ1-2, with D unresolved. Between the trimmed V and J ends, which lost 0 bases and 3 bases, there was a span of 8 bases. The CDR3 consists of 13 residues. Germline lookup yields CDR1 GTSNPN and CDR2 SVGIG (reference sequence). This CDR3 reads CAWSVDGYYGYTF. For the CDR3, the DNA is TGTGCCTGGAGTGTAGACGGGTACTATGGCTACACCTTC.

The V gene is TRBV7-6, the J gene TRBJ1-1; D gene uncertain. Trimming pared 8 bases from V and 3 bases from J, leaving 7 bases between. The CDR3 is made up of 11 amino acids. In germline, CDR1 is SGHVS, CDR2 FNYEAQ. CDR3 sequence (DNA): TGTGCCAGCGGATCGCACACTGAAGCTTTCTTT. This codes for CASGSHTEAFF. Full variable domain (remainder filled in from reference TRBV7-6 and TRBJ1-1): GAGVSQSPRYKVTKRGQDVALRCDPISGHVSLYWYRQALGQGPEFLTYFNYEAQQDKSGLPNDRFSAERPEGSISTLTIQRTEQRDSAMYRCASGSHTEAFFGQGTRLTVV.

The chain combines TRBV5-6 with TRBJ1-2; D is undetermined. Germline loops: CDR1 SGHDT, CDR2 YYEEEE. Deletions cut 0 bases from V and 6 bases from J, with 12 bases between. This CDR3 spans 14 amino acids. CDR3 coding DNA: TGTGCCAGCAGCTTGGAGCTGGGGATCGATGGCTACACCTTC. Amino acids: CASSLELGIDGYTF.

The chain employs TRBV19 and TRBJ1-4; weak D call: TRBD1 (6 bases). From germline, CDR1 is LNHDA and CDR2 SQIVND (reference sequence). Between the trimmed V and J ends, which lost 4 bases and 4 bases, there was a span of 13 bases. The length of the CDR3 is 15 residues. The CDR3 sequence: CASSNGLRGNEKLFF. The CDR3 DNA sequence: TGTGCCAGTAGTAACGGACTCAGGGGTAATGAAAAACTGTTTTTT.

CDR3 DNA sequence: TGTGCCAGCAGCTCTCGGGGGCTTAGAAACACCATATATTTT. Encoded protein: CASSSRGLRNTIYF. The J gene is TRBJ1-3, the V gene TRBV5-6; a possible D gene is TRBD1 (6 bases). This CDR3 comprises 14 residues. Germline V gene data show CDR1 as SGHDT and CDR2 as YYEEEE. Trimming stripped 3 bases from V and 5 bases from J, with 12 bases between.

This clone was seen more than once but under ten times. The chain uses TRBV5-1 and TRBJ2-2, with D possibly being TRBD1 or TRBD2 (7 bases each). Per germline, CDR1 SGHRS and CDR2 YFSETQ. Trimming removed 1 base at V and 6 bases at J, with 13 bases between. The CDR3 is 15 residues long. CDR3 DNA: TGCGCCAGCAGCTTGCCAGGGGGGGATCCCGGGGAGCTGTTTTTT. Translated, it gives CASSLPGGDPGELFF.

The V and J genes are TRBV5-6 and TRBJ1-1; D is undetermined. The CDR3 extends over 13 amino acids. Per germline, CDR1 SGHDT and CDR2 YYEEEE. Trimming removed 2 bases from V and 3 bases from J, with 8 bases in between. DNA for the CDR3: TGTGCCAGCAGCTTCTCACTGGACACTGAAGCTTTCTTT. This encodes CASSFSLDTEAFF.

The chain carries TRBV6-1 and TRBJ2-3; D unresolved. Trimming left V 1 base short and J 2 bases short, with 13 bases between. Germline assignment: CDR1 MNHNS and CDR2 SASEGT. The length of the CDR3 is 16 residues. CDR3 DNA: TGTGCCAGCAGTGAAGATCCCCCTCGTACCACAGATACGCAGTATTTT. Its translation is CASSEDPPRTTDTQYF.